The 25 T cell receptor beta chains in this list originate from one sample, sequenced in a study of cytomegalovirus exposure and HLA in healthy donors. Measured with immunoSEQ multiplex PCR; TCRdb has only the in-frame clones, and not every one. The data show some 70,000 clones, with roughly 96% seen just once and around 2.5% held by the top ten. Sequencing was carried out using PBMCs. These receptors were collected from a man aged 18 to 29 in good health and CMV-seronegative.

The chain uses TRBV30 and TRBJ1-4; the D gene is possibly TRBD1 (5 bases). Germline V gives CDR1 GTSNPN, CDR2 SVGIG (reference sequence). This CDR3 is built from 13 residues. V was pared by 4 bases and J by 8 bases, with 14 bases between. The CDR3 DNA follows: TGTGCCTGGACAGTGCAGGGAGGGGAAAAACTGTTTTTT. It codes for CAWTVQGGEKLFF.

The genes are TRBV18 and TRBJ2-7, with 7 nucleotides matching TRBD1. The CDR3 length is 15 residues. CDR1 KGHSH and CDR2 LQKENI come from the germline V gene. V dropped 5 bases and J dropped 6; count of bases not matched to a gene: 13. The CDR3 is CASSARQGSPFEQYF. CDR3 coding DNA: TGTGCCAGCTCAGCAAGACAGGGTTCCCCTTTCGAGCAGTACTTC. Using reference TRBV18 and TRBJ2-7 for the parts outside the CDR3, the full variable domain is NAGVMQNPRHLVRRRGQEARLRCSPMKGHSHVYWYRQLPEEGLKFMVYLQKENIIDESGMPKERFSAEFPKEGPSILRIQQVVRGDSAAYFCASSARQGSPFEQYFGPGTRLTVT.

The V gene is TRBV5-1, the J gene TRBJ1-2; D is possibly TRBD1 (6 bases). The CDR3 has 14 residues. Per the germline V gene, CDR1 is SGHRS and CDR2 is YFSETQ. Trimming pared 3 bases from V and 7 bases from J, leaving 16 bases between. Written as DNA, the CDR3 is TGCGCCAGCAGCTCCTCACAGGGCCTGGCTGGCTACACCTTC. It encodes CASSSSQGLAGYTF.

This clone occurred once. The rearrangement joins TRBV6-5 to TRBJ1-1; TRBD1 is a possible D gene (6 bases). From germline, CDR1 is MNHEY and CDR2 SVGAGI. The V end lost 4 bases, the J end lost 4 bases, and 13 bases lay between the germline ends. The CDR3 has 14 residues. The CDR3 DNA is TGTGCCAGCAGTTCCGCGGACAGTGGCACTGAAGCTTTCTTT. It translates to CASSSADSGTEAFF.

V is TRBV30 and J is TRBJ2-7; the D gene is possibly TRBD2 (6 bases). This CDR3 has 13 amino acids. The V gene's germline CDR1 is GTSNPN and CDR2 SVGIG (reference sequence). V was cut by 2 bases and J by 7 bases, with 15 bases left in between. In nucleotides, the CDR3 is TGTGCCTGGAGTTGGCTTGCCGGGGGAGAGCAGTACTTC. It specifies CAWSWLAGGEQYF.

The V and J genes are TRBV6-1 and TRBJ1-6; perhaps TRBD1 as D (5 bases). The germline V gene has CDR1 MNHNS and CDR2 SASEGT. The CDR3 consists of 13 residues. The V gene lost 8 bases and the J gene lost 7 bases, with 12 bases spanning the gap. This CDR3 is CASRRGQNSPLHF. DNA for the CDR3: TGTGCCAGCCGTAGGGGTCAGAATTCACCCCTCCACTTT.

CDR3 sequence: CASSSGLSGADTQYF. CDR3 bases: TGTGCCAGCAGTTCGGGACTCTCGGGGGCAGATACGCAGTATTTT. The V call is TRBV2, the J call TRBJ2-3; tentative D call: TRBD2 (6 bases). The germline CDR1 and CDR2 sequences are SNHLY and FYNNEI. Trimming stripped 5 bases from V and 4 bases from J, with 16 bases between. The CDR3 spans 15 residues.

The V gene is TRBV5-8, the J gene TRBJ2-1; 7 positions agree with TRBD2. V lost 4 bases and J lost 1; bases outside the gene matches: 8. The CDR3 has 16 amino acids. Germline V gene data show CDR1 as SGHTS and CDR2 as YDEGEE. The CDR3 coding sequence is TGTGCCAGCAGCCTATCAGCGGGACTGTCCTACAATGAGCAGTTCTTC. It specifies CASSLSAGLSYNEQFF.

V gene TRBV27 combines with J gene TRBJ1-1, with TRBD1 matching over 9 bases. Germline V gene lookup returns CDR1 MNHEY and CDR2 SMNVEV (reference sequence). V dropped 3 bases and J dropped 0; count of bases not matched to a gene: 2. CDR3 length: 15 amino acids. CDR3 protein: CASSFGTGMNTEAFF. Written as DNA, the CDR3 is TGTGCCAGCAGTTTTGGGACAGGGATGAACACTGAAGCTTTCTTT.

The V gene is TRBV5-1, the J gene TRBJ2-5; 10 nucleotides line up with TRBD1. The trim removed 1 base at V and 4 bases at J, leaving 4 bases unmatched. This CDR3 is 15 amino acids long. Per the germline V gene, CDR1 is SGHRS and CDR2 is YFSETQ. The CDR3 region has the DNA TGCGCCAGCAGCTTGAGACAGGGGGCATTAGAGACCCAGTACTTC. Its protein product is CASSLRQGALETQYF.

The CDR3 coding sequence is TGTGCCAGCAGCAAAAATGGGACTGCTTATGGCTACACCTTC. Translation: CASSKNGTAYGYTF. The chain recombines TRBV21-1 with TRBJ1-2. TRBV21-1 represents a pseudogene. The CDR3 covers 14 residues.

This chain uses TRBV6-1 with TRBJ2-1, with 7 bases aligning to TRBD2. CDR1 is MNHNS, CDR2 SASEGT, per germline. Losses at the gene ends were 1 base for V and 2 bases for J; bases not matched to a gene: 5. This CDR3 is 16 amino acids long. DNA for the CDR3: TGTGCCAGCAGTGAAGTGGGAGGACTAGCCTACAATGAGCAGTTCTTC. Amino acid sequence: CASSEVGGLAYNEQFF.

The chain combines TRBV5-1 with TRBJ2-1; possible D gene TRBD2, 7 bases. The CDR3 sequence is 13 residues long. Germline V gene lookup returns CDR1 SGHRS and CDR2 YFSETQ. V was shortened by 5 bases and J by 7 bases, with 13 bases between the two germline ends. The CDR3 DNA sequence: TGCGCCAGCAGGGTCGAGGGGGGGAATGAGCAGTTCTTC. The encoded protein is CASRVEGGNEQFF.

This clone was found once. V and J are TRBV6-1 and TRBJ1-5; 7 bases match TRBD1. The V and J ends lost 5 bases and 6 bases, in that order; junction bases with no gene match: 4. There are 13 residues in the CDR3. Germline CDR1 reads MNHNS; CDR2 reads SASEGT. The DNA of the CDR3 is TGTGCCAGCAGTATACAGGGGAGTCAGCCCCAGCATTTT. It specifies CASSIQGSQPQHF.

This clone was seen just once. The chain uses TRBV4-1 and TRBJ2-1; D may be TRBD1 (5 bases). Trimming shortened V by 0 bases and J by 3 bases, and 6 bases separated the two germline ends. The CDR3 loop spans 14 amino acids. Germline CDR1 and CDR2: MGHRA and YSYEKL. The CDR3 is CASSQDDSYNEQFF. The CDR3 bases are TGCGCCAGCAGCCAAGACGACAGCTACAATGAGCAGTTCTTC.

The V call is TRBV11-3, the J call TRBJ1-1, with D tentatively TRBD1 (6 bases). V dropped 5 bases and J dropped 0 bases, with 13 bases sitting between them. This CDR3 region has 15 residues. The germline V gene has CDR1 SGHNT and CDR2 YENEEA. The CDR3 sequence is CASSNTGMMNTEAFF. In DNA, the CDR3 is TGTGCCAGCAGCAATACAGGGATGATGAACACTGAAGCTTTCTTT.

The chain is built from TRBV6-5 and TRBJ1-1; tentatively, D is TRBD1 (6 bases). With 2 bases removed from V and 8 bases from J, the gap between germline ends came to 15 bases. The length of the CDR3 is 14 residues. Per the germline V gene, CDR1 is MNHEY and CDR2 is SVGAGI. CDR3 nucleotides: TGTGCCAGCAGTTACGGAGACCCAAGGGGGGAAGCTTTCTTT. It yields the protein CASSYGDPRGEAFF.

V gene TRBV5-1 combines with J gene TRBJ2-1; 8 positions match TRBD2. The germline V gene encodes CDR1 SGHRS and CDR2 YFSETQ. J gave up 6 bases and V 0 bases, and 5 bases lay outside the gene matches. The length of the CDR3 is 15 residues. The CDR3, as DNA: TGCGCCAGCAGCTTGGATCGGACTAGCAGCAATGAGCAGTTCTTC. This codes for CASSLDRTSSNEQFF.

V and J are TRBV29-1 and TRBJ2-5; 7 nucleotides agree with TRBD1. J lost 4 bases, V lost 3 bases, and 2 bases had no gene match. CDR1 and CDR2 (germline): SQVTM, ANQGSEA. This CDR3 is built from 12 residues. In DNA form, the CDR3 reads TGCAGCGTTGAGGCAGGGGGAGAGACCCAGTACTTC. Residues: CSVEAGGETQYF.

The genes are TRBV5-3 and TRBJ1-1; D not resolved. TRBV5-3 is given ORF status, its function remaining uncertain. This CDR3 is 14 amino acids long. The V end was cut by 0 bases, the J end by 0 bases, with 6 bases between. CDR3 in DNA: TGTGCCAGAAGCTTGGCCGGGATGAACACTGAAGCTTTCTTT. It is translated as CARSLAGMNTEAFF.

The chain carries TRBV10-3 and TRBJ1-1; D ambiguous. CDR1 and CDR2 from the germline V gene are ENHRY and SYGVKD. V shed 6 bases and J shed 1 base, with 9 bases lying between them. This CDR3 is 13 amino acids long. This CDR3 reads CAIRAEGNTEAFF. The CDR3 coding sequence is TGTGCCATCAGGGCTGAGGGGAACACTGAAGCTTTCTTT.

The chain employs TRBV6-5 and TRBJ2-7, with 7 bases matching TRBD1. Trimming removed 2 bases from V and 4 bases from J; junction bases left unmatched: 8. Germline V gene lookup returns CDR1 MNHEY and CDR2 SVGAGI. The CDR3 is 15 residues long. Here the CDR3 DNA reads TGTGCCAGCAGTTACCGGGGAAGGACAGGTTACGAGCAGTACTTC. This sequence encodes CASSYRGRTGYEQYF.

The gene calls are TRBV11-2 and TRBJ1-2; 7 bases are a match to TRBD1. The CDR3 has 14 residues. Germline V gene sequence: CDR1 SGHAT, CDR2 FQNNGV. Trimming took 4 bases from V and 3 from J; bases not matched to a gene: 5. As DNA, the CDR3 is TGTGCCAGCAGCTACAGGGGTTTCGACTATGGCTACACCTTC. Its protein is CASSYRGFDYGYTF.

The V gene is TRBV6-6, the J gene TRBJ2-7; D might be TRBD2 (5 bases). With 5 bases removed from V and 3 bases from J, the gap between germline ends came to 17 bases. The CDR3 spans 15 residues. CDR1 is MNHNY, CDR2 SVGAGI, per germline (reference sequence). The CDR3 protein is CASSRYRDSDYEQYF. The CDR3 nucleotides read TGTGCCAGCAGTAGATACCGGGATTCCGACTACGAGCAGTACTTC.

The CDR3, as DNA: TGTGCCAGCAGTTCGTACAGAAATCAGCCCCAGCATTTT. It translates to CASSSYRNQPQHF. The chain couples TRBV27 to TRBJ1-5; no clear D. The V gene lost 4 bases and the J gene lost 4 bases, with 8 bases spanning the gap. Per germline, CDR1 MNHEY and CDR2 SMNVEV (reference sequence). The CDR3 spans 13 residues.